One and the same sample provided the 8 T cell receptor beta chains below, sequenced in a study of T cells in tuberculosis. Assay: immunoSEQ multiplex PCR; the TCRdb copy retains only in-frame clones and omits some. The data show 40,000 to 45,000 clones, with about 94% seen just once and 1.9% held by the top ten. Specimen: PBMCs. The receptors stem from a donor aged 5 to 30 with latent tuberculosis or without tuberculosis infection. Some clones in this sample may be carry-over from other donors' samples.

The V gene is TRBV29-1, the J gene TRBJ2-7; 10 bases map to TRBD1. CDR1 is SQVTM, CDR2 ANQGSEA, per germline. The junction had 7 bases not matched to a gene; V was cut back by 5 bases and J by 3 bases. This CDR3 has 14 amino acids. CDR3 nucleotide sequence: TGCAGCGTTCAACCGGGACAGGGGTACTACGAGCAGTACTTC. Encoded protein: CSVQPGQGYYEQYF.

This clone turned up a few times. The rearrangement uses TRBV7-2 and TRBJ2-7; no definite D call. With 3 bases removed from V and 2 bases from J, the gap between germline ends came to 8 bases. Germline V gives CDR1 SGHTA, CDR2 FQGNSA. This CDR3 spans 13 amino acids. The CDR3 bases are TGTGCCAGCAGCTTCAGATCCCCCTACGAGCAGTACTTC. Amino acids: CASSFRSPYEQYF.

The rearrangement links TRBV19 to TRBJ2-3; D is perhaps TRBD2 (6 bases). This CDR3 contains 13 residues. V lost 4 bases and J 2 bases, leaving 7 bases between the germline ends. Germline V gives CDR1 LNHDA, CDR2 SQIVND (reference sequence). Here the CDR3 DNA reads TGTGCCAGTAGTAGACTAGACACAGATACGCAGTATTTT. It yields the protein CASSRLDTDTQYF.

This chain uses TRBV7-9 with TRBJ2-1; D is possibly TRBD2 (6 bases). The germline CDR1 and CDR2 sequences are SEHNR and FQNEAQ (reference sequence). This CDR3 is built from 17 residues. V gave up 5 bases and J gave up 8 bases, with 25 bases separating them. The CDR3 nucleotides are TGTGCCAGCAGCAGCCATCCCGGGACTCCCCTGGTGGATGAGCAGTTCTTC. Its protein product is CASSSHPGTPLVDEQFF.

The chain has TRBV4-3 and TRBJ1-1; D not certain. The CDR3 is 18 amino acids. Germline V lookup: CDR1 LGHNA, CDR2 YSLEER. V was cut by 0 bases and J by 1 base, with 18 bases left in between. The CDR3 spells CASSQDLREGWRNTEAFF. DNA of the CDR3: TGCGCCAGCAGCCAAGATCTTCGGGAAGGGTGGAGGAACACTGAAGCTTTCTTT.

This sequence joins TRBV18 and TRBJ2-1, with D perhaps TRBD2 (5 bases). Deletions cut 0 bases from V and 13 bases from J, with 10 bases between. This CDR3 contains 12 residues. Germline CDR1 is KGHSH and CDR2 is LQKENI. For the CDR3, the DNA is TGTGCCAGCTCACCACCGATTCGGGAACAGTTCTTC. It encodes CASSPPIREQFF.

The CDR3, as DNA: TGTGCCAGCAGTTCACTAGCGGGGGCCTCCTACAATGAGCAGTTCTTC. This translates into CASSSLAGASYNEQFF. The chain links TRBV6-4 to TRBJ2-1, with TRBD2 matching 11 bases. The V segment lost 5 bases and the J segment 0 bases; nucleotides outside the gene matches: 3. Germline CDR1 reads MRHNA; CDR2 reads SNTAGT. The CDR3 loop spans 16 amino acids.

The V call is TRBV30, the J call TRBJ1-3, with D unclear. Germline values: CDR1 GTSNPN, CDR2 SVGIG (reference sequence). The CDR3 length is 12 residues. V was pared by 3 bases and J by 4 bases, with 7 bases between. This chain's CDR3 is CAWSPGGNTIYF. CDR3 bases: TGTGCCTGGAGCCCGGGGGGAAACACCATATATTTT.